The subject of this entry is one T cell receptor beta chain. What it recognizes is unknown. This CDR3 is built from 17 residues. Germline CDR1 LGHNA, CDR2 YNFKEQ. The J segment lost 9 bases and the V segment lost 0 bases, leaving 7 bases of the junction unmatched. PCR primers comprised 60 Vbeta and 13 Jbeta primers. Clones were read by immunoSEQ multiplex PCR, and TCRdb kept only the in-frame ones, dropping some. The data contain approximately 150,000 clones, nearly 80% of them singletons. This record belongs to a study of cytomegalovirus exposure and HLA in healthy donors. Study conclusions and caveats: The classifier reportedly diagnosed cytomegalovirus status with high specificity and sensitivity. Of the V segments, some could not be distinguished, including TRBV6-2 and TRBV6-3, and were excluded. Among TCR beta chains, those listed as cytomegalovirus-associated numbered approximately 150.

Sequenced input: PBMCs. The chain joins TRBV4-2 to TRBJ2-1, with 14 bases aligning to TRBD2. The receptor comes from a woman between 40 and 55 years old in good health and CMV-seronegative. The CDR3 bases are TGTGCCAGCAGCCAAGATTGGGGACTAGCGGGGGTAAGTGAGCAGTTCTTC. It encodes CASSQDWGLAGVSEQFF.